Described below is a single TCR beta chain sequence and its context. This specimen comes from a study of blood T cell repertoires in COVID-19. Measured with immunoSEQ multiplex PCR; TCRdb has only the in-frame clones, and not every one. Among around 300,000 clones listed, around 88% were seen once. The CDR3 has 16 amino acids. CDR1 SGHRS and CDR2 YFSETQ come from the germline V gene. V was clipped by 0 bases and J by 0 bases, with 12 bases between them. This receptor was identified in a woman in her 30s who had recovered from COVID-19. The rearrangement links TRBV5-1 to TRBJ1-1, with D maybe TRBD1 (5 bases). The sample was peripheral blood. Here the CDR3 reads CASSLDAGMVNTEAFF. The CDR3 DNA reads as TGCGCCAGCAGCTTGGACGCAGGGATGGTGAACACTGAAGCTTTCTTT.